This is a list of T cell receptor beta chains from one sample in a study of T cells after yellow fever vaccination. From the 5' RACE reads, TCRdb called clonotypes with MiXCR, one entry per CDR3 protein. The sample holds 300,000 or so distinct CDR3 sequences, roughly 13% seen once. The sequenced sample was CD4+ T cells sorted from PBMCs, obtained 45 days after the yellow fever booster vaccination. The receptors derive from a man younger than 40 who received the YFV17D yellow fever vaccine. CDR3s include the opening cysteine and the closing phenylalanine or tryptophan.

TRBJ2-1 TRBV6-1 CASSRPMGRLKNNEQFF
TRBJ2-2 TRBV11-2 CASTLSSGLAANTGELFF
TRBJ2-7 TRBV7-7 CASSLASGGGCGEQYF
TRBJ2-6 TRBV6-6 CASSYSQANVLTF
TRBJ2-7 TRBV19 CASRNSDISEQYF
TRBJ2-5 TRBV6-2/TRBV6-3 CASSLELTGLETQYF
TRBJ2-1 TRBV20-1 CSASTNQFTDNEQFF
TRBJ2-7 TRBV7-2 CASSLASGSGEQYF
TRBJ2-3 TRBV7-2 CASSPRVETQYF
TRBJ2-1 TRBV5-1 CAISLYGGGAYNEQFF
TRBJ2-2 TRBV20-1 CSATRLAGVAGELFF
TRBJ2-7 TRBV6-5 CASIYVGGPGEQYF
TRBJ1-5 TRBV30 CAWSVVSSQPQHF
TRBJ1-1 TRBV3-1 CASSQSGQGASRVAFF
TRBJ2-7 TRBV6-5 CASRLGTGEQYF
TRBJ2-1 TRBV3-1 CASSQERTGTGGYNEQFF
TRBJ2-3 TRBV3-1 CASSHGPRGYGDTQYF
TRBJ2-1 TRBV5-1 CASSITGGEQFF
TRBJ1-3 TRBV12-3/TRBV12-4 CASSLRESGNTIYF
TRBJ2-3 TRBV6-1 CASRSTTSRGDTQYF
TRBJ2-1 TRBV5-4 CASSFGGLGNNEQFF
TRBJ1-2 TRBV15 CATNGPNGYTF
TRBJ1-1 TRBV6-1 CASRKGKYYTEAFF
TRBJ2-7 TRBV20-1 CSATEGTGGSYEQYF
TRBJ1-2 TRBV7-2 CASSPIRTGGGYTF
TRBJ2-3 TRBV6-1 CASRSGQLSSDTQYF
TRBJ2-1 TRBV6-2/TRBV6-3 CASSRQPEQFF
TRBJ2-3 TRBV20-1 CSARFTSGRGDTQYF
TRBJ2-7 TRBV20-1 CSVGTSGKRYEQYF
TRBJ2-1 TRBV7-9 CASSLLGRGPTGDEQFF
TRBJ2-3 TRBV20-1 CSAPRQGDTQYF
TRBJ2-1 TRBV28 CASSLVAGGRSYNEQFF
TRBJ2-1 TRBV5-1 CASSLAGAPYNEQFF
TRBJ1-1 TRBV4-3 CASSLTGTVNTEAFF
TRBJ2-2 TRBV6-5 CASSWSSGRPGELFF
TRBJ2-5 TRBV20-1 CRQEGGDETQYF
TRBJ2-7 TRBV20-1 CSARDLAGGSVYEQYF
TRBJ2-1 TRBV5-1 CASRWDSDSYNEQFF
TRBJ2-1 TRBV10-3 CVIRGEVAEQFF
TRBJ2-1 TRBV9 CASSVAPLAGVNEQFF
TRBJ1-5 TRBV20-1 CSARLQINQPQHF
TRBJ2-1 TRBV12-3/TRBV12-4 CASSLLALNEQFF
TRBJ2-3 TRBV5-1 CASSFGTSGADTQYF
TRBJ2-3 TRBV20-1 CSARGGVVTDTQYF
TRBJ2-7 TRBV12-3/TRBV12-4 CASSRTSGSIYEQYF
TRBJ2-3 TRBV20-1 CSASPLTSADTQYF
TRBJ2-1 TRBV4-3 CASSHSGTSSSYNEQFF
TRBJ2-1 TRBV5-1 CASSPASYNEQFF
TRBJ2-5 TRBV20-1 CSANSGYQETQYF